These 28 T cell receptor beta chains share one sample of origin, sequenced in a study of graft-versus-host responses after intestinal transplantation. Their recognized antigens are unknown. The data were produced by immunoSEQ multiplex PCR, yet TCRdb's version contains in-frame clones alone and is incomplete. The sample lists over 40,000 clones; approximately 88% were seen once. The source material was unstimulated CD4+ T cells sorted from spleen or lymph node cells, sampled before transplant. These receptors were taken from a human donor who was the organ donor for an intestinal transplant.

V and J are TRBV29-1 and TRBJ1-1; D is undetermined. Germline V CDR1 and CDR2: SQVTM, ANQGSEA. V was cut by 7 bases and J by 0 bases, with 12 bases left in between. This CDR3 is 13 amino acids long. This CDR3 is CSATGDLNTEAFF. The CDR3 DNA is TGCAGCGCTACTGGAGATTTGAACACTGAAGCTTTCTTT.

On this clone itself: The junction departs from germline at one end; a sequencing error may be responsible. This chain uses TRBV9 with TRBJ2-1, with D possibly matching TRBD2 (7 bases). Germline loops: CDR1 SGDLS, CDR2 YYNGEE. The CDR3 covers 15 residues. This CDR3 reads CARSVGGARYNEQFF. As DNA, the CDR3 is TGTGCCCGCAGCGTAGGGGGGGCGCGGTACAATGAGCAGTTCTTC.

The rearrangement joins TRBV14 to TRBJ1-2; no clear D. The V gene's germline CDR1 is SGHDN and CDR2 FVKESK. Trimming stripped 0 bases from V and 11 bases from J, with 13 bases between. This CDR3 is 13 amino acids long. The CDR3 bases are TGTGCCAGCAGCCAAGAAGGGTATCACGAGTACACCTTC. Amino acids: CASSQEGYHEYTF.

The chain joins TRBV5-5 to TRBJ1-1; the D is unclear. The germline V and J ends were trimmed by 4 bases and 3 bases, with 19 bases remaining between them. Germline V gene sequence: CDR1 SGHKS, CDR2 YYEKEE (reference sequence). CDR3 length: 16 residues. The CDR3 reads CASSRDGGGSYTEAFF. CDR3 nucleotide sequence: TGTGCCAGCAGCAGAGACGGAGGTGGGAGTTACACTGAAGCTTTCTTT.

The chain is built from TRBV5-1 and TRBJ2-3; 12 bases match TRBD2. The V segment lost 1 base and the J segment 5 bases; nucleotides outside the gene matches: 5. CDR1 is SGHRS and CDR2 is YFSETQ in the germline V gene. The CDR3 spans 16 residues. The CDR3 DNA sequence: TGCGCCAGCAGCTTGACTCTAGCGGGGGGGAGAGATACGCAGTATTTT. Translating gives CASSLTLAGGRDTQYF.

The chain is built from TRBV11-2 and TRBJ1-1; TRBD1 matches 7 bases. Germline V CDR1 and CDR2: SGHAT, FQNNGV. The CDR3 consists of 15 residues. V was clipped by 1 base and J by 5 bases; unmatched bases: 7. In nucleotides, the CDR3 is TGTGCCAGCAGCTTAGCGCGACAGGGCGATACTGAAGCTTTCTTT. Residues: CASSLARQGDTEAFF.

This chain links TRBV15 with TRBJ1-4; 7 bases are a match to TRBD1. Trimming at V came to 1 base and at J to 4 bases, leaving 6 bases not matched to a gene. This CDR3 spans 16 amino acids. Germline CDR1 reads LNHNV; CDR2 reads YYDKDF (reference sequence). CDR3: CATSRGTGTDNEKLFF. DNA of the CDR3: TGTGCCACCAGCAGAGGGACCGGGACAGATAATGAAAAACTGTTTTTT.

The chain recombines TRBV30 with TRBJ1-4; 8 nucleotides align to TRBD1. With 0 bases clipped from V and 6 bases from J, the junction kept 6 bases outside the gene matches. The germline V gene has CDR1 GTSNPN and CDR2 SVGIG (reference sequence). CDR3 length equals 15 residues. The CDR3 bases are TGTGCCTGGAGTGTCCCGACAGGGGCTCATGAAAAACTGTTTTTT. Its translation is CAWSVPTGAHEKLFF.

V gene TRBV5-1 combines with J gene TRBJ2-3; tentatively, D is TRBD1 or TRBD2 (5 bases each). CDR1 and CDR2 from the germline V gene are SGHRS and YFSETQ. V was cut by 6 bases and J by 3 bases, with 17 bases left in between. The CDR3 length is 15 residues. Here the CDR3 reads CASTWVGGSTDTQYF. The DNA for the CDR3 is TGCGCCAGCACCTGGGTTGGGGGAAGTACAGATACGCAGTATTTT.

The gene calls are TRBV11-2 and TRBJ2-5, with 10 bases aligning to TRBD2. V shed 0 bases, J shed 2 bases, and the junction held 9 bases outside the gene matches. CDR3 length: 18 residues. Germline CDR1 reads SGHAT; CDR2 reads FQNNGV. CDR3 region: CASSLEISGGEQQETQYF. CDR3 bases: TGTGCCAGCAGCTTAGAGATCAGCGGGGGGGAACAGCAAGAGACCCAGTACTTC. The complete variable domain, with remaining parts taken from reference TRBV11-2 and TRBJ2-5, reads EAGVAQSPRYKIIEKRQSVAFWCNPISGHATLYWYQQILGQGPKLLIQFQNNGVVDDSQLPKDRFSAERLKGVDSTLKIQPAKLEDSAVYLCASSLEISGGEQQETQYFGPGTRLLVL.

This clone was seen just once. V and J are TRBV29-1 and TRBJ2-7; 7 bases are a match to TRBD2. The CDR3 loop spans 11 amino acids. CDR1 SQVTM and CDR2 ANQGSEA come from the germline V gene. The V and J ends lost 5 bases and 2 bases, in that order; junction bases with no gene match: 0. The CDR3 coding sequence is TGCAGCGTTACTAGCGCCTACGAGCAGTACTTC. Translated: CSVTSAYEQYF.

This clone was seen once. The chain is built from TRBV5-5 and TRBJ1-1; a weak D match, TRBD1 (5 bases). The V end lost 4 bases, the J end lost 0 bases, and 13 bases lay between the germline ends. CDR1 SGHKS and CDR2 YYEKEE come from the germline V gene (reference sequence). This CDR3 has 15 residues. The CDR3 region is CASSRGAAVNTEAFF. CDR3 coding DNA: TGTGCCAGCAGCCGAGGGGCAGCCGTGAACACTGAAGCTTTCTTT.

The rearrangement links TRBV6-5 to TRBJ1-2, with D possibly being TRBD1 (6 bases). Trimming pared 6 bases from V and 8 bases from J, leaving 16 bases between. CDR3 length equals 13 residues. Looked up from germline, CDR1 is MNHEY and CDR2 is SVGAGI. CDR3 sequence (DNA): TGTGCCAGCAGACGCACCGGGACACGGGGCTACACCTTC. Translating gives CASRRTGTRGYTF.

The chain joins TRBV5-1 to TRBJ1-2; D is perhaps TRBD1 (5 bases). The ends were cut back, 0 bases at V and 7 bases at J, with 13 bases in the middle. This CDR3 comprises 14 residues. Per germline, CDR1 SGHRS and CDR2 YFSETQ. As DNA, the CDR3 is TGCGCCAGCAGCTTGGCCGGGCAGGGAGGTGGCTACACCTTC. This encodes CASSLAGQGGGYTF.

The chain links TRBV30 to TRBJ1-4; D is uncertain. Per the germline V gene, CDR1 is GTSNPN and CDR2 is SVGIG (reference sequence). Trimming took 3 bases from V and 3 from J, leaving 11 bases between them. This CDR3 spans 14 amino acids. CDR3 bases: TGTGCCTGGAGGGACGGGGATCCTAATGAAAAACTGTTTTTT. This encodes CAWRDGDPNEKLFF.

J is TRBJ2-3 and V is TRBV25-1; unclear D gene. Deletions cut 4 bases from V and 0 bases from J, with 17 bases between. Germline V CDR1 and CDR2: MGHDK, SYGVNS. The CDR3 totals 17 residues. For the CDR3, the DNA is TGTGCCAGCAGTGGTGAGACGGATAAGGCTAGCACAGATACGCAGTATTTT. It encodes CASSGETDKASTDTQYF.

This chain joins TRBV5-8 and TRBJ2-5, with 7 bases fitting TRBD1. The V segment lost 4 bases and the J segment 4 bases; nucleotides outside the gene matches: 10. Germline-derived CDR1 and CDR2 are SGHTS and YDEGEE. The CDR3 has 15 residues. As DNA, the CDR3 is TGTGCCAGCAGCCAAGAGGGACAGATGGGAGAGACCCAGTACTTC. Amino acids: CASSQEGQMGETQYF. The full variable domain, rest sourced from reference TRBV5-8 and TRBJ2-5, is EAGVTQSPTHLIKTRGQQATLRCSPISGHTSVYWYQQALGLGLQFLLWYDEGEERNRGNFPPRFSGRQFPNYSSELNVNALELEDSALYLCASSQEGQMGETQYFGPGTRLLVL.

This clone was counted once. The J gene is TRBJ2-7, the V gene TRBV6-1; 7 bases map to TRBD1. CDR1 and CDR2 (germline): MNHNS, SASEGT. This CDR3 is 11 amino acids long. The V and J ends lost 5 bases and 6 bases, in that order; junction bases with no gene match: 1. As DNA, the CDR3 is TGTGCCAGCAGTTACAGGGGCGAGCAGTACTTC. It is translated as CASSYRGEQYF.

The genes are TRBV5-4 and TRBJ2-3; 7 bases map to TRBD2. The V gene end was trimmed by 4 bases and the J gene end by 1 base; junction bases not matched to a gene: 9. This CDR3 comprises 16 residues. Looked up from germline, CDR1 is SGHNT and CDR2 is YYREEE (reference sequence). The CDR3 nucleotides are TGTGCCAGCAGCGGCACCCCAGCGGGACGCACAGATACGCAGTATTTT. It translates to CASSGTPAGRTDTQYF.

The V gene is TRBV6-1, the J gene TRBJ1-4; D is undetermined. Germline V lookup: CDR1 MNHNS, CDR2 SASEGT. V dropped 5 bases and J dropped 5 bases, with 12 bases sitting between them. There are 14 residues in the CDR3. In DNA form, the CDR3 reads TGTGCCAGCAGTCTAGGGCGTTTGAATGAAAAACTGTTTTTT. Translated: CASSLGRLNEKLFF.

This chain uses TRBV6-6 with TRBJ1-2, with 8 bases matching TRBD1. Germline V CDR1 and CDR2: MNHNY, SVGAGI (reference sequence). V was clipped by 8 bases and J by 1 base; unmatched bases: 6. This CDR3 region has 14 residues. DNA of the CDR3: TGTGCCAGCGGAGACAGGGGAATTAACTATGGCTACACCTTC. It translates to CASGDRGINYGYTF.

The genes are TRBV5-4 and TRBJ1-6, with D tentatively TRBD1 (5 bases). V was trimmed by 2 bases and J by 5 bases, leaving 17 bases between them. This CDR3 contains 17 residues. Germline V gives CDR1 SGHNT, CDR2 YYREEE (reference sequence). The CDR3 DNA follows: TGTGCCAGCAGCTTCGACCTTCGGGACGGCGATAATTCACCCCTCCACTTT. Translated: CASSFDLRDGDNSPLHF.

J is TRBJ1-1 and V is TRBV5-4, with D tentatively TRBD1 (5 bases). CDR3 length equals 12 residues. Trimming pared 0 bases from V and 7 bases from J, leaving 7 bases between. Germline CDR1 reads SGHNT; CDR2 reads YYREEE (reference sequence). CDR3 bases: TGTGCCAGCAGCTTGGCAGGGTTTGAAGCTTTCTTT. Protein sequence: CASSLAGFEAFF.

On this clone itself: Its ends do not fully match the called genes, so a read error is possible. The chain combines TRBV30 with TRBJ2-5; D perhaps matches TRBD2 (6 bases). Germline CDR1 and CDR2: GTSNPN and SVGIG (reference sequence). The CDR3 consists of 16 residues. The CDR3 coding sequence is TGTGCCGGGAGTCTTTCAAGGGGCGCCGGGGGTGAGCCCCAGTACTTC. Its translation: CAGSLSRGAGGEPQYF.

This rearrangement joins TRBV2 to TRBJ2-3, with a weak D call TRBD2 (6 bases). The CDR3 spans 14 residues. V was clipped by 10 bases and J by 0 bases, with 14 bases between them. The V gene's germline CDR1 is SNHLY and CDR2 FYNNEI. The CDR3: CANSGRPSTDTQYF. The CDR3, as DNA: TGTGCCAATAGCGGCCGGCCTAGCACAGATACGCAGTATTTT.

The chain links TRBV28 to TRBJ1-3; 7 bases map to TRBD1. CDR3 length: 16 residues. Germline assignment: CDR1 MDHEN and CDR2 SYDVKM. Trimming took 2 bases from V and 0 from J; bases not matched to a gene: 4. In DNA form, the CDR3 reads TGTGCCAGCAGTTTAGGAGGGGGCCCCTCTGGAAACACCATATATTTT. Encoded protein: CASSLGGGPSGNTIYF.

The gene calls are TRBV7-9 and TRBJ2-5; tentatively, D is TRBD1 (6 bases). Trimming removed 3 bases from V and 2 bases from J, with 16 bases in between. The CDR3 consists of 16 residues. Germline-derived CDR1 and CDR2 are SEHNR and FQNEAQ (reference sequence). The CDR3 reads CASSFARQDPQETQYF. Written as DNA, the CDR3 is TGTGCCAGCAGCTTTGCAAGACAGGACCCTCAAGAGACCCAGTACTTC.

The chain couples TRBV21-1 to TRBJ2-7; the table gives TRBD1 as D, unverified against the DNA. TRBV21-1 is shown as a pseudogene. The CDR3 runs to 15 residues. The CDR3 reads CASSKRDRPWDEQYF. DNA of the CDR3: TGTGCCAGCAGCAAAAGGGACAGGCCCTGGGACGAGCAGTACTTC.